Each of the 11 T cell receptor beta chains below was sequenced from the same sample in a study of CD8+ T cells in alopecia areata (dated by TCRdb to between 2018 and 2020). The library was prepared using the immunoSEQ multiplex PCR assay. RNA was extracted from all samples and reverse transcribed into cDNA as template for TCR sequencing. TCRdb took over this immuneACCESS table, retaining in-frame rearrangements with V and J assigned. Such tables are incomplete; in checked studies, under half of the missing clones stem from an unresolved V gene, and the remainder is unexplained. For this sample there are 200,000 or so clones; around three fifths appear just once. Of the sample, roughly 5.3% falls within the top ten clones. The sample comprised CD8+ T cells sorted from blood. These receptor sequences come from a human donor in good health.

The chain recombines TRBV19 with TRBJ1-1; D is possibly TRBD1 (5 bases). V shed 5 bases and J shed 6 bases, with 16 bases lying between them. The CDR3 extends over 14 amino acids. CDR1 LNHDA and CDR2 SQIVND come from the germline V gene (reference sequence). CDR3 amino acids: CASSQGLLRAEAFF. The CDR3 DNA reads TGTGCCAGTAGTCAGGGCCTCCTGCGGGCTGAAGCTTTCTTT.

J is TRBJ1-2 and V is TRBV30; no firm D call. This CDR3 is 12 amino acids long. Per germline, CDR1 GTSNPN and CDR2 SVGIG (reference sequence). Trimming pared 0 bases from V and 6 bases from J, leaving 8 bases between. CDR3 bases: TGTGCCTGGAGTGTACAAGGGAATGGCTACACCTTC. Encoded protein: CAWSVQGNGYTF.

CDR3 sequence reads: CASSQETGDTAAPLHF. As DNA, the CDR3 is TGCGCCAGCAGCCAAGAGACGGGTGACACCGCAGCACCCCTCCACTTT. The gene calls are TRBV4-1 and TRBJ1-6; D gene unclear. CDR1 is MGHRA, CDR2 YSYEKL, per germline. V lost 0 bases and J lost 11, with 17 bases in between. The CDR3 has 16 residues.

This chain uses TRBV5-1 with TRBJ1-1; D is perhaps TRBD1 (5 bases). Germline V lookup: CDR1 SGHRS, CDR2 YFSETQ. The CDR3 loop spans 13 amino acids. The V gene lost 5 bases and the J gene lost 1 base, with 9 bases spanning the gap. CDR3 in amino acids: CASREQENTEAFF. DNA of the CDR3: TGCGCCAGCAGGGAACAGGAGAACACTGAAGCTTTCTTT. Filled out from reference TRBV5-1 and TRBJ1-1, the complete variable domain reads KAGVTQTPRYLIKTRGQQVTLSCSPISGHRSVSWYQQTPGQGLQFLFEYFSETQRNKGNFPGRFSGRQFSNSRSEMNVSTLELGDSALYLCASREQENTEAFFGQGTRLTVV.

This clone has just a few counts. This chain uses TRBV4-1 with TRBJ2-7; D remains ambiguous. V shed 1 base and J shed 6 bases, with 10 bases lying between them. Germline CDR1 and CDR2: MGHRA and YSYEKL. CDR3 length equals 13 residues. The CDR3 reads CASSQAEFSEQYF. In DNA, the CDR3 is TGCGCCAGCAGCCAAGCGGAGTTCTCCGAGCAGTACTTC.

This clone came up a few times. This chain links TRBV7-8 with TRBJ2-3, with 7 bases fitting TRBD2. Germline CDR1 reads SGHVS; CDR2 reads FQNEAQ. The trim removed 6 bases at V and 5 bases at J, leaving 11 bases unmatched. This CDR3 comprises 15 residues. CDR3 region: CASRQKAGSEDTQYF. For the CDR3, the DNA is TGTGCCAGCAGGCAGAAAGCGGGGAGTGAAGATACGCAGTATTTT.

The chain employs TRBV6-5 and TRBJ1-2; 7 nucleotides line up with TRBD1. V shed 7 bases and J 3 bases; nucleotides not matched to a gene: 5. This CDR3 has 13 amino acids. Germline loops: CDR1 MNHEY, CDR2 SVGAGI. CDR3 in DNA: TGTGCCAGCACCGAGACAGGGCACTATGGCTACACCTTC. Protein sequence: CASTETGHYGYTF.

This rearrangement joins TRBV2 to TRBJ1-1; a weak D match, TRBD1 (6 bases). This CDR3 contains 14 residues. Deletions cut 3 bases from V and 8 bases from J, with 16 bases between. Germline values: CDR1 SNHLY, CDR2 FYNNEI. CDR3 in amino acids: CASSDHPDRNEAFF. The CDR3, as DNA: TGTGCCAGCAGTGACCACCCGGACAGAAACGAAGCTTTCTTT.

The rearrangement joins TRBV25-1 to TRBJ1-5; a possible D gene is TRBD1 (5 bases). CDR3 size: 16 residues. The V gene's germline CDR1 is MGHDK and CDR2 SYGVNS. V was shortened by 2 bases and J by 5 bases, with 16 bases between the two germline ends. The CDR3 region is CASSETEQAGDQPQHF. CDR3 nucleotide sequence: TGTGCCAGCAGTGAAACGGAACAGGCGGGGGATCAGCCCCAGCATTTT.

The V gene is TRBV15, the J gene TRBJ1-5; a possible D gene is TRBD1 (5 bases). CDR1 is LNHNV, CDR2 YYDKDF, per germline (reference sequence). Trimming removed 1 base at V and 3 bases at J, with 10 bases between. This CDR3 is built from 15 residues. The CDR3 spells CATSRGQSLNQPQHF. The CDR3 coding sequence is TGTGCCACCAGCAGAGGACAGTCCCTCAATCAGCCCCAGCATTTT.

The chain uses TRBV7-2 and TRBJ2-5; possible D gene TRBD1, 6 bases. The CDR3 runs 16 residues. Between the trimmed V and J ends, which lost 4 bases and 4 bases, there was a span of 19 bases. Germline-derived CDR1 and CDR2 are SGHTA and FQGNSA. The CDR3 DNA reads TGTGCCAGCAGCTGGGGACCACAGGGTTCCGGAGAGACCCAGTACTTC. It is translated as CASSWGPQGSGETQYF.